The clone carrying this T cell receptor beta chain was seen a few times. Its specificity is not known. A library of TCRbeta sequences, prepared with unique molecular identifiers, was generated. TCRdb re-called the PCR reads through MiXCR, storing one row per CDR3 protein. Counted here are some 840,000 distinct CDR3 sequences, roughly 15% occurring once; the ten biggest clones make up 5%. This sample was taken from a study of T-cell reconstitution after alpha-beta-depleted transplantation in children. From germline, CDR1 is SGHDT and CDR2 YYEEEE. CDR3 length: 15 amino acids. The V gene lost 5 bases and the J gene lost 2 bases, with 14 bases spanning the gap. Overall study findings and caveats: Once a year had passed after transplant, T-cell counts and diversity came mostly from newly produced T cells. The study reportedly traced alpha-beta T cells about two months after transplant to several hundred expanded graft clones. Certain patients had high TCRbeta diversity at day 60, and it came from recipient T cells and thymic progenitors that survived.

Sample: PBMCs, mostly from graft donor cells, taken 360 days after TCRalphabeta/CD19-depleted stem cell transplant. The clonotype was recovered from a male patient aged 10 to 17 who had a stem cell transplant for acute lymphoblastic leukemia, so the T cells may come from the graft donor. The chain is built from TRBV5-6 and TRBJ2-1; D is possibly TRBD2 (5 bases). The CDR3 sequence is CASSSERRPYNEQFF. The CDR3 DNA is TGTGCCAGCAGTTCGGAGCGGAGGCCCTACAATGAGCAGTTCTTC.